This T cell receptor (beta chain) came from a study of siplizumab effects on memory and regulatory T cells. Libraries were prepared by immunoSEQ multiplex PCR; TCRdb keeps only in-frame clonotypes and omits some of them. The sample holds 100,000 or so clones, 94% seen once. This TCR came from a human donor in good health. Sequencing was carried out using Tregs sorted from blood.

The chain's CDR3 is CASKNNRGVIETQYF. CDR3 DNA sequence: TGTGCCAGCAAAAATAATCGGGGGGTGATAGAGACCCAGTACTTC. This rearrangement joins TRBV7-9 to TRBJ2-5, with 7 bases identical to TRBD2. Trimming took 7 bases from V and 4 from J; bases not matched to a gene: 12. This CDR3 spans 15 amino acids. Germline V gene lookup returns CDR1 SEHNR and CDR2 FQNEAQ (reference sequence).